This T cell receptor (beta chain) was captured by sequencing in a study of blood T cell repertoires in COVID-19. Overall study: Sites in the United States, Italy and Spain provided acute and convalescent COVID-19 samples. PBMCs, B-cell-depleted T cells, or T cells were the source of the cDNA or gDNA that made up the material.

V was shortened by 0 bases and J by 8 bases, with 12 bases between the two germline ends. Germline V gives CDR1 SGHDT, CDR2 YYEEEE. The CDR3 spans 15 residues. Using immunoSEQ multiplex PCR, the repertoire was profiled, and TCRdb retains in-frame clones only, with some absent. The sample lists hundreds of thousands of clones, approximately 92% occurring once. Participants' own reports of clinical history determined their cohort assignment. Recovered participants had two consecutive negative NP/OP PCR tests, healthcare professional clearance, or symptom resolution. The sample consisted of PBMCs or T cells enriched from blood (not recorded which). This TCR derives from a man aged 30-40 years who had recovered from COVID-19. The V and J genes are TRBV5-6 and TRBJ1-6; a weak D match, TRBD1 (5 bases). CDR3 in DNA: TGTGCCAGCAGCTTGGCAGGGTGGGAGGATTCACCCCTCCACTTT. Translation: CASSLAGWEDSPLHF.